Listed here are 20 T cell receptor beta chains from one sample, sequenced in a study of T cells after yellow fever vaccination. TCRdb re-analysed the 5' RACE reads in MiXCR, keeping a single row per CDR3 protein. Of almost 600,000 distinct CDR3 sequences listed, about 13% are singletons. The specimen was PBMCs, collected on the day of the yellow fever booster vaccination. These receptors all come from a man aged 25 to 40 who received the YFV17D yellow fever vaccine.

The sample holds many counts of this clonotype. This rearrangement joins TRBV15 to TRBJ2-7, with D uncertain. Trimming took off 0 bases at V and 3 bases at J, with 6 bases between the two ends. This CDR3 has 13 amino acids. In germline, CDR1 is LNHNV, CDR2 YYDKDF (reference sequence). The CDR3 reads CATSRDPVYEQYF. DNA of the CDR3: TGTGCCACCAGCAGAGATCCGGTCTACGAGCAGTACTTC.

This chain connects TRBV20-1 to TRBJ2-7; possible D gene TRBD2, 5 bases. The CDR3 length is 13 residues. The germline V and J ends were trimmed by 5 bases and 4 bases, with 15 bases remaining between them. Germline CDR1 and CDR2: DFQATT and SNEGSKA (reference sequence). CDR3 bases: TGCAGTGCTCCGCCCGGGGAACCTTACGAGCAGTACTTC. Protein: CSAPPGEPYEQYF.

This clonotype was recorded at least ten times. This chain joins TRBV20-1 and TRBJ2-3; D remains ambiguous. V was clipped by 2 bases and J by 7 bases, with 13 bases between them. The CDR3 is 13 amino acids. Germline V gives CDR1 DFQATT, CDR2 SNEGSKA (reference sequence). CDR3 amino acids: CSARRLDGYTQYF. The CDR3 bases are TGCAGTGCTAGACGGCTTGACGGATATACGCAGTATTTT.

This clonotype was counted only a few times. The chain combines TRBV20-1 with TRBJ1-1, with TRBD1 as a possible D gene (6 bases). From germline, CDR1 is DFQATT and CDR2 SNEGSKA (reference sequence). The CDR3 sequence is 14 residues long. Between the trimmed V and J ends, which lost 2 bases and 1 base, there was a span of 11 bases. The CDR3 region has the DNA TGCAGTGCTAGAAAAGGACAGCGGAACACTGAAGCTTTCTTT. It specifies CSARKGQRNTEAFF.

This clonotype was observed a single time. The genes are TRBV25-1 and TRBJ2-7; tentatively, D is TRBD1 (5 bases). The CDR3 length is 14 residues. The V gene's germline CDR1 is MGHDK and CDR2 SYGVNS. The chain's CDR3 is CGTATNRGTYEQYF. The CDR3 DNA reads TGTGGCACCGCTACTAATAGGGGTACCTACGAGCAGTACTTC.

CDR3 region: CASSPREGSTGELFF. The DNA of the CDR3 is TGTGCCAGCAGCCCTCGCGAGGGTAGCACCGGGGAGCTGTTTTTT. The chain employs TRBV5-4 and TRBJ2-2, with D possibly TRBD2 on 5 matching bases. V gave up 4 bases and J gave up 4 bases, with 14 bases separating them. This CDR3 spans 15 amino acids. Germline CDR1 reads SGHNT; CDR2 reads YYREEE (reference sequence).

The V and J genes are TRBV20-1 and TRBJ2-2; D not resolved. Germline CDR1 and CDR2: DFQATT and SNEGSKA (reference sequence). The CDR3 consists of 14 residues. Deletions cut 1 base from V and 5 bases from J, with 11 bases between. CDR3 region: CSARVAVGTGELFF. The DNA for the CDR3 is TGCAGTGCTAGAGTTGCCGTCGGGACCGGGGAGCTGTTTTTT.

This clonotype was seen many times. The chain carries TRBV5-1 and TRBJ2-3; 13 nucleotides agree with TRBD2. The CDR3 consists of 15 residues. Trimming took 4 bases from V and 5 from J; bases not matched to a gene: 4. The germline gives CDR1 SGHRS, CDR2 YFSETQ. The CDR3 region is CASSPGLAGRDTQYF. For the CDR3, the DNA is TGCGCCAGCAGCCCGGGACTAGCGGGACGAGATACGCAGTATTTT.

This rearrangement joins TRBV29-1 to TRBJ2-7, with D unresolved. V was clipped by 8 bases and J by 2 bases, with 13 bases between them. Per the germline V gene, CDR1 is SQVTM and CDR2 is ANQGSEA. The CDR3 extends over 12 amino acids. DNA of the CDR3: TGCAGCATCCACGTGGGCACCTACGAGCAGTACTTC. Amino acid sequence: CSIHVGTYEQYF.

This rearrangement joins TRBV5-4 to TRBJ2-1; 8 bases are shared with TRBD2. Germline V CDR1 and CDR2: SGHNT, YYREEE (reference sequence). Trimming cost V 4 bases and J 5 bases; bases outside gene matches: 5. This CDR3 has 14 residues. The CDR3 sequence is CASSPSGGHNEQFF. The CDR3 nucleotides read TGTGCCAGCAGCCCCTCGGGGGGGCACAATGAGCAGTTCTTC.

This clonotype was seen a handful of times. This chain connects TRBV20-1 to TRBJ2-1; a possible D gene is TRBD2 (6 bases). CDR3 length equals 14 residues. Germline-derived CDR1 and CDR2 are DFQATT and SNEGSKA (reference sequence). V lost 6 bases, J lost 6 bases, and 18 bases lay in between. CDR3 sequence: CSADSGSGGNEQFF. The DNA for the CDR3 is TGCAGTGCGGATAGCGGCTCCGGGGGCAATGAGCAGTTCTTC.

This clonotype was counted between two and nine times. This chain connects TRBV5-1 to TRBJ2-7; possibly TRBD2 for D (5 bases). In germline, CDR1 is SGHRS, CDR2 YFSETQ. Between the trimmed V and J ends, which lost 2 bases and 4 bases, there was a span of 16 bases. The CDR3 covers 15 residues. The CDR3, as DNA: TGCGCCAGCAGCTTCCTGCGGGCCTCTGTGTACGAGCAGTACTTC. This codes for CASSFLRASVYEQYF.

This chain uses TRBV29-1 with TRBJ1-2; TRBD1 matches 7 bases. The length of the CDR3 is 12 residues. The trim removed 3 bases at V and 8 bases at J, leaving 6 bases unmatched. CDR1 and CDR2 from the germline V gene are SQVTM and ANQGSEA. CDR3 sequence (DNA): TGCAGCGTTGAGAAGGGGGCGTGGGGCTACACCTTC. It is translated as CSVEKGAWGYTF.

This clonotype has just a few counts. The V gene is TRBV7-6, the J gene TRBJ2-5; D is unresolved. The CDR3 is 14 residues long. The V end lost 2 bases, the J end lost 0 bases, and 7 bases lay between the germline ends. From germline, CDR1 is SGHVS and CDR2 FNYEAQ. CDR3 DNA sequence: TGTGCCAGCAGCTTAATCGCGCACCAAGAGACCCAGTACTTC. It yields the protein CASSLIAHQETQYF.

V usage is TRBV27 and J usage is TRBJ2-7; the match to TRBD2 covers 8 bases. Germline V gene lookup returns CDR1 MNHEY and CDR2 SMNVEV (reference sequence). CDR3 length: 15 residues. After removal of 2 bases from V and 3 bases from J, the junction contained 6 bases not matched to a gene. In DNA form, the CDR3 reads TGTGCCAGCAGTTTAAGAGGACTAGCCCTCTACGAGCAGTACTTC. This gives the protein CASSLRGLALYEQYF.

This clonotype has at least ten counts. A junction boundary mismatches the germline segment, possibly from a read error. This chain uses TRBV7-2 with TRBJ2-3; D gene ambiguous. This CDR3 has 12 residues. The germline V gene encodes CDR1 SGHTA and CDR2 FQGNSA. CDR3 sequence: CASSLDRGTQYF. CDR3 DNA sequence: TGTGCCAGCAGTTTAGATCGTGGTACGCAGTATTTT. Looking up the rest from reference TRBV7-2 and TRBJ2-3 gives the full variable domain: GAGVSQSPSNKVTEKGKDVELRCDPISGHTALYWYRQSLGQGLEFLIYFQGNSAPDKSGLPSDRFSAERTGGSVSTLTIQRTQQEDSAVYLCASSLDRGTQYFGPGTRLTVL.

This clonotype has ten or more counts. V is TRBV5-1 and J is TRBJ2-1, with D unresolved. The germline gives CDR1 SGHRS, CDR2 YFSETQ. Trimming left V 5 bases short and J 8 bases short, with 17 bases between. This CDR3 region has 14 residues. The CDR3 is CASRVAESPDEQFF. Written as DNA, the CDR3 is TGCGCCAGCAGGGTGGCGGAGTCCCCGGATGAGCAGTTCTTC.

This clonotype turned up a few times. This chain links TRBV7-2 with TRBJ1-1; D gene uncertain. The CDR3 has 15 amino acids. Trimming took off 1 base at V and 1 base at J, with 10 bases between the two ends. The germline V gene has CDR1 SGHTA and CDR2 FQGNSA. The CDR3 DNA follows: TGTGCCAGCAGCTTAGGGCGGTCTGGGAACACTGAAGCTTTCTTT. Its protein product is CASSLGRSGNTEAFF. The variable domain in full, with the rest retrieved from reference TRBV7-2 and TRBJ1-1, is GAGVSQSPSNKVTEKGKDVELRCDPISGHTALYWYRQSLGQGLEFLIYFQGNSAPDKSGLPSDRFSAERTGGSVSTLTIQRTQQEDSAVYLCASSLGRSGNTEAFFGQGTRLTVV.

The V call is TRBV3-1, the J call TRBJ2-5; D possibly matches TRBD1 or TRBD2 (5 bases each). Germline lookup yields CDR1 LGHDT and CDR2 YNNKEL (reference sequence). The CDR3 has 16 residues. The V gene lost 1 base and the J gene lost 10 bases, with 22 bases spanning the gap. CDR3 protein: CASSQVLSGPTDGQYF. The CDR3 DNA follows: TGTGCCAGCAGCCAAGTTCTTTCGGGACCGACGGACGGCCAGTACTTC.

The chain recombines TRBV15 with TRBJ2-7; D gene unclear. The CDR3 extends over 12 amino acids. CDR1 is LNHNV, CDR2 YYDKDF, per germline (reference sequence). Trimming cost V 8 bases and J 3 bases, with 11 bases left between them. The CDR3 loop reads CATRGSNYEQYF. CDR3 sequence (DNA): TGTGCCACCCGAGGTAGCAACTACGAGCAGTACTTC.